This T cell receptor beta chain was identified during a study of T cells in tumors after PD-1 blockade. Genomic DNA template from tumor biopsies or peripheral blood, roughly 616 ng to 6,500 ng input. Assay: immunoSEQ multiplex PCR; the TCRdb copy retains only in-frame clones and omits some. Altogether some 14,000 clones are present, roughly 80% being singletons, with the ten largest covering around a quarter. CDR3 length: 12 amino acids. V dropped 6 bases and J dropped 3; count of bases not matched to a gene: 1. CDR1 and CDR2 from the germline V gene are MDHEN and SYDVKM. This TCR came from a human donor with basal cell carcinoma. V usage is TRBV28 and J usage is TRBJ1-2; 7 bases match TRBD1. Sequences were derived from PBMCs, sampled after anti-PD-1 treatment. The CDR3 protein is CASRTGDYGYTF. The CDR3 nucleotides are TGTGCCAGCAGAACAGGGGACTATGGCTACACCTTC.